One and the same sample provided the 22 T cell receptor beta chains below, sequenced in a study of blood T cells in healthy people across ages. A second roughly 6 to 11 cycle PCR used barcoded and J-beta primers. TCRdb itself ran the 5' RACE reads through MiXCR, one entry per CDR3 protein. The table has about a million distinct CDR3 sequences, about two fifths seen once; the top ten hold roughly 14%. The material sequenced was blood. The receptors shown here come from a man aged 18 to 29 in good health.

The chain links TRBV2 to TRBJ1-2, with TRBD1 identical over 9 bases. The CDR3 is 13 amino acids. CDR1 SNHLY and CDR2 FYNNEI come from the germline V gene. The trim removed 7 bases at V and 5 bases at J, leaving 5 bases unmatched. CDR3 in amino acids: CASIGDREYGYTF. DNA of the CDR3: TGTGCCAGCATTGGGGACAGGGAATATGGCTACACCTTC.

About this clonotype itself: Mismatch with germline at one junction end may stem from a read error. The chain recombines TRBV28 with TRBJ2-5, with TRBD1 matching over 9 bases. The CDR3 consists of 14 residues. Germline CDR1 is MDHEN and CDR2 is SYDVKM. The CDR3 nucleotides are TGTGCCAGCAGCCGCACAGGGGGCGCGGAGACCCTGTACTTC. Amino acids: CASSRTGGAETLYF.

The chain combines TRBV19 with TRBJ1-6; perhaps TRBD1 as D (6 bases). V lost 5 bases, J lost 3 bases, and 11 bases lay in between. This CDR3 has 15 amino acids. Looked up from germline, CDR1 is LNHDA and CDR2 is SQIVND (reference sequence). CDR3 protein: CASSPGQYYNSPLHF. As DNA, the CDR3 is TGTGCCAGTAGTCCCGGACAGTACTATAATTCACCCCTCCACTTT.

The chain recombines TRBV5-5 with TRBJ1-2, with TRBD1 matching 8 bases. In germline, CDR1 is SGHKS, CDR2 YYEKEE (reference sequence). The length of the CDR3 is 17 residues. V shed 5 bases, J shed 5 bases, and the junction held 17 bases outside the gene matches. Here the CDR3 reads CASSPDRAESRWYGYTF. CDR3 DNA: TGTGCCAGCAGTCCGGACAGGGCCGAATCAAGGTGGTATGGCTACACCTTC.

The chain has TRBV7-9 and TRBJ2-5; the D gene could be TRBD1 or TRBD2 (5 bases each). CDR3 size: 15 residues. V was pared by 5 bases and J by 2 bases, with 15 bases between. Germline V gene lookup returns CDR1 SEHNR and CDR2 FQNEAQ (reference sequence). The chain's CDR3 is CASSDTNGAQETQYF. The CDR3 bases are TGTGCCAGCAGCGATACGAACGGGGCACAAGAGACCCAGTACTTC.

With respect to this clonotype: This may stem from a read error, because a much larger clone lies one nucleotide away. The chain is built from TRBV29-1 and TRBJ2-5; tentative D call: TRBD1 (6 bases). The DNA end is a closer match to TRBJ2-7, so the J assignment may be wrong. The CDR3 spans 13 residues. Per germline, CDR1 SQVTM and CDR2 ANQGSEA. The CDR3 nucleotides read TGCAGCGTTGAAGGACAGGTGGGGAACGAGCAGTACTTC. Translation gives CSVEGQVGNEQYF.

The chain is built from TRBV6-2 or TRBV6-3 and TRBJ1-2; 10 bases map to TRBD1. CDR1 MNHEY and CDR2 SVGEGT come from the germline V gene. The junction had 11 bases not matched to a gene; V was cut back by 6 bases and J by 7 bases. The CDR3 is 15 amino acids. The CDR3 spells CASRTPGQGLAGYTF. In DNA form, the CDR3 reads TGTGCCAGCAGGACTCCGGGACAGGGGCTGGCTGGCTACACCTTC.

This clonotype has only a few counts. The CDR3 coding sequence is TGTGCCAGCAGCTTAGCGGGAGGGATCAGGACAGATACGCAGTATTTT. This gives the protein CASSLAGGIRTDTQYF. The rearrangement links TRBV7-9 to TRBJ2-3; 7 bases agree with TRBD2. V trimming: 0 bases; J trimming: 3 bases; junction bases outside the gene matches: 6. There are 16 residues in the CDR3. CDR1 is SEHNR, CDR2 FQNEAQ, per germline (reference sequence).

The rearrangement joins TRBV12-3 or TRBV12-4 to TRBJ1-1; TRBD1 agrees at 9 bases. Germline trimming cut 6 bases from V and 1 base from J; bases unmatched to any gene: 3. The CDR3 loop spans 14 amino acids. As DNA, the CDR3 is TGTGCCAGCAGATGGACAGGGGCGAACACTGAAGCTTTCTTT. Protein: CASRWTGANTEAFF.

The rearrangement uses TRBV7-9 and TRBJ2-1, with D unclear. The CDR3 length is 13 residues. With 2 bases removed from V and 8 bases from J, the gap between germline ends came to 10 bases. Per the germline V gene, CDR1 is SEHNR and CDR2 is FQNEAQ (reference sequence). CDR3 DNA: TGTGCCAGCAGCTTAAGAAGTAGCCATGAGCAGTTCTTC. This codes for CASSLRSSHEQFF.

This rearrangement joins TRBV12-3 or TRBV12-4 to TRBJ1-3; the D gene is possibly TRBD1 (5 bases). Trimming stripped 8 bases from V and 0 bases from J, with 14 bases between. This CDR3 is built from 15 residues. CDR3 DNA sequence: TGTGCCAGCTCCACTTACAGGAGCTCTGGAAACACCATATATTTT. Protein: CASSTYRSSGNTIYF.

This chain uses TRBV4-1 with TRBJ2-1; 8 bases map to TRBD2. CDR1 and CDR2 from the germline V gene are MGHRA and YSYEKL. This CDR3 region has 17 residues. Trimming at V came to 1 base and at J to 7 bases, leaving 12 bases not matched to a gene. The CDR3 loop reads CASSQGTSRTMRNEQFF. The DNA for the CDR3 is TGCGCCAGCAGCCAAGGGACTAGCAGGACCATGAGGAATGAGCAGTTCTTC.

The chain uses TRBV20-1 and TRBJ1-2; the D gene is possibly TRBD1 (6 bases). Germline CDR1 and CDR2: DFQATT and SNEGSKA (reference sequence). This CDR3 is 14 amino acids long. V was clipped by 2 bases and J by 5 bases, with 15 bases between them. CDR3 residues: CSARRTDSSYGYTF. The CDR3 coding sequence is TGCAGTGCTAGACGGACAGATTCCTCTTATGGCTACACCTTC.

This chain uses TRBV4-1 with TRBJ2-6; D is ambiguous. The CDR3 loop spans 15 amino acids. The ends were cut back, 3 bases at V and 2 bases at J, with 8 bases in the middle. Germline CDR1 MGHRA, CDR2 YSYEKL. CDR3: CASSQIHTGANVLTF. In nucleotides, the CDR3 is TGCGCCAGCAGCCAGATCCATACTGGGGCCAACGTCCTGACTTTC.

In this sample, this clonotype turned up a few times. This chain connects TRBV20-1 to TRBJ1-5, with 8 bases that match TRBD1. The CDR3 runs to 15 residues. CDR1 is DFQATT and CDR2 is SNEGSKA in the germline V gene (reference sequence). V was clipped by 4 bases and J by 4 bases; unmatched bases: 9. The CDR3 sequence is CSAIQGVLRNQPQHF. The CDR3 region has the DNA TGCAGTGCTATACAGGGGGTCTTAAGGAATCAGCCCCAGCATTTT.

This sequence joins TRBV6-6 and TRBJ1-1, with D unclear. Germline lookup yields CDR1 MNHNY and CDR2 SVGAGI (reference sequence). The CDR3 has 15 residues. Trimming cost V 5 bases and J 2 bases, with 15 bases left between them. CDR3 coding DNA: TGTGCCAGCAGTAGGGTTGGTGGGATAAACACTGAAGCTTTCTTT. Translation: CASSRVGGINTEAFF.

This chain joins TRBV12-3 or TRBV12-4 and TRBJ1-2; D may be TRBD1 (5 bases). V lost 4 bases and J 8 bases, leaving 11 bases between the germline ends. This CDR3 has 12 residues. The CDR3 protein is CASSSGAPGYTF. The CDR3 DNA sequence: TGTGCCAGCAGTTCCGGGGCGCCGGGCTACACCTTC.

This clonotype was detected once. Mismatch with germline at one junction end may stem from a read error. This sequence joins TRBV4-2 and TRBJ1-1; D is unresolved. This CDR3 is 11 amino acids long. Germline values: CDR1 LGHNA, CDR2 YNFKEQ. CDR3 amino acids: CANSTRGVAFF. In DNA, the CDR3 is TGTGCCAACAGCACCCGGGGTGTGGCTTTCTTT.

The genes are TRBV7-9 and TRBJ1-6; 7 nucleotides align to TRBD1. Germline assignment: CDR1 SEHNR and CDR2 FQNEAQ (reference sequence). The CDR3 covers 15 residues. Germline trimming cut 3 bases from V and 5 bases from J; bases unmatched to any gene: 4. The CDR3 nucleotides read TGTGCCAGCAGCTTGGGACAGCCAAATAATTCACCCCTCCACTTT. This sequence encodes CASSLGQPNNSPLHF. The complete variable domain, with remaining parts taken from reference TRBV7-9 and TRBJ1-6, reads DTGVSQNPRHKITKRGQNVTFRCDPISEHNRLYWYRQTLGQGPEFLTYFQNEAQLEKSRLLSDRFSAERPKGSFSTLEIQRTEQGDSAMYLCASSLGQPNNSPLHFGNGTRLTVT.

V and J are TRBV7-2 and TRBJ1-4; the D is unclear. The ends were cut back, 1 base at V and 2 bases at J, with 14 bases in the middle. Germline CDR1 is SGHTA and CDR2 is FQGNSA. The CDR3 contains 17 residues. The CDR3 coding sequence is TGTGCCAGCAGCTTAGAGTACGGATTTGAGACTAATGAAAAACTGTTTTTT. The encoded protein is CASSLEYGFETNEKLFF.

DNA of the CDR3: TGTGCCATCAGTGAGTCCCGGGACAGTAATGAAAAACTGTTTTTT. It translates to CAISESRDSNEKLFF. V usage is TRBV10-3 and J usage is TRBJ1-4, with TRBD1 identical over 7 bases. CDR1 ENHRY and CDR2 SYGVKD come from the germline V gene. This CDR3 region has 15 residues. After removal of 0 bases from V and 4 bases from J, the junction contained 2 bases not matched to a gene.

The rearrangement joins TRBV13 to TRBJ2-1, with D tentatively TRBD1 (5 bases). The CDR3 has 15 residues. V was shortened by 5 bases and J by 9 bases, with 20 bases between the two germline ends. In germline, CDR1 is PRHDT, CDR2 FYEKMQ (reference sequence). CDR3 residues: CASSANLHRLSEQFF. As DNA, the CDR3 is TGTGCCAGCAGCGCAAATTTACACAGGTTAAGTGAGCAGTTCTTC.